The 21 T cell receptor beta chains listed next were all sequenced from one sample in a study of patients and donors after allogeneic stem cell transplantation. TCRdb ran MiXCR on the RT-PCR reads and lists one entry per CDR3 protein. The repertoire holds 800,000 to 1,000,000 distinct CDR3 sequences, with over 15% as singletons. The specimen sequenced was blood, either unsorted or a sorted T cell fraction (not recorded which). These receptors all come from a human donor who was either an allogeneic HSCT recipient or a stem cell or donor lymphocyte infusion donor (not recorded which). It is not recorded whose cells these are; they may come from a transplant donor.

V gene TRBV4-2 combines with J gene TRBJ2-3; D unresolved. Trimming left V 2 bases short and J 4 bases short, with 7 bases between. Germline V gene sequence: CDR1 LGHNA, CDR2 YNFKEQ. CDR3 length: 13 amino acids. DNA of the CDR3: TGTGCCAGCAGCCAACGTCCGCCAGATACGCAGTATTTT. It encodes CASSQRPPDTQYF.

The V call is TRBV12-3 or TRBV12-4, the J call TRBJ2-1, with TRBD2 matching over 14 bases. This CDR3 has 18 amino acids. J gave up 0 bases and V 3 bases, and 4 bases lay outside the gene matches. The CDR3 coding sequence is TGTGCCAGCAGTTTCGGGACTAGCGGGGGCCCCTCCTACAATGAGCAGTTCTTC. Its translation: CASSFGTSGGPSYNEQFF.

As for this clonotype: This sequence may be a read error, since a much larger clone differs from it by one base. This chain connects TRBV7-9 to TRBJ1-1; tentatively, D is TRBD1 (6 bases). CDR3 length: 12 amino acids. CDR1 and CDR2 from the germline V gene are SEHNR and FQNEAQ (reference sequence). V lost 5 bases and J 4 bases, leaving 8 bases between the germline ends. The CDR3 DNA sequence: TGTGCCAGCAGCAGGGGGACCACTGAAGCTTTCTTT. Translating gives CASSRGTTEAFF.

This clonotype was counted only a few times. The chain joins TRBV7-9 to TRBJ2-1; 8 bases are shared with TRBD2. There are 13 residues in the CDR3. V gave up 10 bases and J gave up 4 bases; unmatched junction bases: 6. Germline V lookup: CDR1 SEHNR, CDR2 FQNEAQ (reference sequence). CDR3 sequence: CATQSGGYNEQFF. In DNA form, the CDR3 reads TGTGCCACCCAGTCGGGGGGGTACAATGAGCAGTTCTTC.

The J gene is TRBJ2-1, the V gene TRBV6-1; 12 nucleotides align to TRBD2. The CDR3 length is 14 residues. Unmatched junction bases numbered 5, after V lost 8 bases and J lost 6 bases. From germline, CDR1 is MNHNS and CDR2 SASEGT. The CDR3: CASFLAGGLNEQFF. The CDR3, as DNA: TGTGCCAGCTTTCTAGCGGGGGGGCTCAATGAGCAGTTCTTC.

This sequence joins TRBV10-3 and TRBJ2-7; maybe TRBD1 (6 bases). Germline V gene data show CDR1 as ENHRY and CDR2 as SYGVKD. V lost 8 bases and J lost 5, with 13 bases in between. This CDR3 spans 12 amino acids. CDR3 sequence: CAIGPTGHEQYF. The CDR3 coding sequence is TGTGCCATCGGCCCCACAGGGCACGAGCAGTACTTC.

V is TRBV20-1 and J is TRBJ2-7, with D unresolved. The CDR3 is 13 amino acids. The germline V gene has CDR1 DFQATT and CDR2 SNEGSKA (reference sequence). The V end lost 3 bases, the J end lost 3 bases, and 12 bases lay between the germline ends. The CDR3 protein is CSASKLNYYEQYF. The CDR3 DNA reads TGCAGTGCTAGTAAACTCAACTACTACGAGCAGTACTTC.

This rearrangement joins TRBV6-1 to TRBJ2-3; TRBD2 aligns across 7 bases. The CDR3 contains 15 residues. Germline V gene lookup returns CDR1 MNHNS and CDR2 SASEGT. Trimming removed 6 bases from V and 0 bases from J; junction bases left unmatched: 6. The CDR3 nucleotides read TGTGCCAGCAGCCCGTATAGCGGGAGCACAGATACGCAGTATTTT. Its translation: CASSPYSGSTDTQYF.

The CDR3 region is CATSDFEEDGPQHF. In nucleotides, the CDR3 is TGTGCCACCAGTGATTTTGAGGAAGATGGGCCCCAGCATTTT. The chain carries TRBV24-1 and TRBJ1-5, with D uncertain. V lost 1 base to trimming and J lost 9 bases, with 12 bases between them. Germline V gives CDR1 KGHDR, CDR2 SFDVKD. This CDR3 has 14 residues.

The chain recombines TRBV5-1 with TRBJ2-7, with 8 bases identical to TRBD1. This CDR3 region has 16 residues. The V segment lost 4 bases and the J segment 0 bases; nucleotides outside the gene matches: 9. Looked up from germline, CDR1 is SGHRS and CDR2 is YFSETQ. The CDR3 DNA sequence: TGCGCCAGCAGCGCACCGCCGGGACAGGTCTCCTACGAGCAGTACTTC. Translated: CASSAPPGQVSYEQYF.

This clonotype was found many times. The chain couples TRBV12-3 or TRBV12-4 to TRBJ2-1; maybe TRBD2 (6 bases). V lost 5 bases and J lost 6, with 14 bases in between. CDR3 size: 14 residues. Written as DNA, the CDR3 is TGTGCCAGCAGTAATAGCGGACCTGGCAATGAGCAGTTCTTC. It encodes CASSNSGPGNEQFF.

This clonotype was seen at least ten times. At one end the junction does not follow the germline gene, possibly because of a read error. The rearrangement joins TRBV3-1 to TRBJ2-1; no firm D call. Per germline, CDR1 LGHDT and CDR2 YNNKEL (reference sequence). The CDR3 is 11 residues long. The CDR3: CASSQDREQFF. The CDR3 region has the DNA TGCGCCAGCAGCCAAGATAGAGAGCAGTTCTTC.

This clonotype was found a few times. The V gene is TRBV7-2, the J gene TRBJ1-5; 7 bases match TRBD1. J was trimmed by 9 bases and V by 4 bases; bases with no gene match: 9. The CDR3 is 14 residues long. The germline CDR1 and CDR2 sequences are SGHTA and FQGNSA. CDR3 sequence (DNA): TGTGCCAGCAGCTCAGAGACAGGGATCCGGCCCCAGCATTTT. This gives the protein CASSSETGIRPQHF.

The chain has TRBV6-2 or TRBV6-3 and TRBJ1-4; perhaps TRBD1 as D (6 bases). Trimming left V 6 bases short and J 8 bases short, with 19 bases between. Germline loops: CDR1 MNHEY, CDR2 SVGEGT. The CDR3 loop spans 15 amino acids. CDR3 protein: CASSPQWTDGEKLFF. The DNA of the CDR3 is TGTGCCAGCAGCCCTCAGTGGACAGATGGAGAAAAACTGTTTTTT.

This clonotype was detected only a few times. As DNA, the CDR3 is TGCAGTGCTAGAGATCGATCAGGAGGAGAAAAACTGTTTTTT. As protein: CSARDRSGGEKLFF. This chain joins TRBV20-1 and TRBJ1-4, with unresolved D. This CDR3 region has 14 residues. Germline-derived CDR1 and CDR2 are DFQATT and SNEGSKA (reference sequence). V gave up 0 bases and J gave up 8 bases, with 13 bases separating them.

This clonotype was found a few times. The V and J genes are TRBV21-1 and TRBJ2-7; the tabulated D call, TRBD1, remains unverified against the DNA. TRBV21-1 is deemed a pseudogene. The CDR3 has 15 residues. In DNA form, the CDR3 reads TGTGCCAGCAGCGCCCGGGACAGGGCCGACTACGAGCAGTACTTC. It specifies CASSARDRADYEQYF.

The J gene is TRBJ2-3, the V gene TRBV6-4; D is undetermined. The CDR3 has 15 residues. V gave up 4 bases and J gave up 0 bases, with 11 bases separating them. Germline CDR1 reads MRHNA; CDR2 reads SNTAGT. In nucleotides, the CDR3 is TGTGCCAGCAGTGTACGAGGTGGGAGCACAGATACGCAGTATTTT. As protein: CASSVRGGSTDTQYF.

In this sample, this clonotype turned up a few times. V is TRBV5-1 and J is TRBJ2-7; TRBD2 agrees at 7 bases. CDR3 length: 14 amino acids. V shed 3 bases, J shed 0 bases, and the junction held 3 bases outside the gene matches. CDR1 SGHRS and CDR2 YFSETQ come from the germline V gene. CDR3 region: CASSWGGSSYEQYF. CDR3 nucleotides: TGCGCCAGCAGCTGGGGAGGGAGCTCCTACGAGCAGTACTTC.

This rearrangement joins TRBV5-1 to TRBJ2-1; no firm D call. This CDR3 has 13 residues. Germline-derived CDR1 and CDR2 are SGHRS and YFSETQ. V was trimmed by 0 bases and J by 11 bases, leaving 12 bases between them. The CDR3 region is CASSLAEVAQQFF. The CDR3 DNA sequence: TGCGCCAGCAGCTTGGCCGAGGTAGCCCAGCAGTTCTTC.

This clonotype was seen a few times. The gene calls are TRBV7-2 and TRBJ2-2; D perhaps matches TRBD2 (5 bases). This CDR3 is built from 15 residues. Germline V lookup: CDR1 SGHTA, CDR2 FQGNSA. V was clipped by 2 bases and J by 5 bases, with 12 bases between them. The CDR3 DNA is TGTGCCAGCAGCTTAACAAGAGGCGGGACCGGGGAGCTGTTTTTT. Translated, it gives CASSLTRGGTGELFF.

The J gene is TRBJ2-2, the V gene TRBV9; D is unresolved. The V and J ends lost 0 bases and 3 bases respectively, with 9 bases between them. CDR3 length: 15 amino acids. CDR1 and CDR2 from the germline V gene are SGDLS and YYNGEE. As DNA, the CDR3 is TGTGCCAGCAGCGTAGATATCGCGGACACCGGGGAGCTGTTTTTT. Translated: CASSVDIADTGELFF.